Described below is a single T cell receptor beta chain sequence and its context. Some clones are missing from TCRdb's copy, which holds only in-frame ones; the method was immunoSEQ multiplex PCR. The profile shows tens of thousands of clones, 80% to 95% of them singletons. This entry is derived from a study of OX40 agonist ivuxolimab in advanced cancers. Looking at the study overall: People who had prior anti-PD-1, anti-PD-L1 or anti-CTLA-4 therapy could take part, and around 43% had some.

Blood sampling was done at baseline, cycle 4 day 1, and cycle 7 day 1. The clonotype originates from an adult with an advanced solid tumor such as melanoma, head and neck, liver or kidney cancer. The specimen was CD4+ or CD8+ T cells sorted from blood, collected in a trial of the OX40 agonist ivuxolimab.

DNA of the CDR3: TGTGCCAGCAGCTTAGGGTGGGGGGAGGAAAAACTGTTTTTT. This encodes CASSLGWGEEKLFF. The chain joins TRBV7-6 to TRBJ1-4; perhaps TRBD1 as D (5 bases). This CDR3 is 14 amino acids long. Trimming took off 1 base at V and 8 bases at J, with 11 bases between the two ends. The germline V gene has CDR1 SGHVS and CDR2 FNYEAQ.